This TCR beta chain was recorded in a study of cytomegalovirus exposure and HLA in healthy donors. Findings and limits, study-wide: Later analysis reportedly placed an Asian-associated ancestry cluster below the roughly 680-donor mean in N-insertions. Later work associated 16,951 TCR beta sequences with HLA alleles at 0.05 false discovery rate. Previous analysis showed most TCR beta V segments were productive about 90% or about 30% of the time.

The CDR3 sequence is 16 residues long. The germline V gene has CDR1 LNHDA and CDR2 SQIVND (reference sequence). Unmatched junction bases numbered 9, after V lost 9 bases and J lost 0 bases. The study ran its PCR with 60 Vbeta and 13 Jbeta primers. Some clones are missing from TCRdb's copy, which holds only in-frame ones; the method was immunoSEQ multiplex PCR. Altogether approximately 150,000 clones are present, around 79% being singletons, with the ten largest covering over 2.5%. On this clone: The antigen is unknown.

J is TRBJ1-5 and V is TRBV19; 9 bases map to TRBD1. The TCR originated in a woman aged 40 to 49 in good health and CMV-seropositive. Sequencing was performed on PBMCs. The CDR3 is CASLGGQGNSNQPQHF. CDR3 DNA: TGTGCCAGCCTGGGGGGACAGGGAAATAGCAATCAGCCCCAGCATTTT.